This T cell receptor beta chain was identified during a study of early T cells in non-severe SARS-CoV-2 infection (dated by TCRdb to the early 2020s). A note on the overall study: Bulk RNA from unsorted whole blood was used for TCR sequencing, so alpha and beta chains could not be paired. Paper-wide results and their limitations: VDJdb matching was skewed toward anti-spike CD8 responses and likely underestimated virus-specific expansions, missing private and CD4 specificities.

Between the V and J ends, shortened by 4 bases and 5 bases respectively, the junction contains 8 bases. Sequences LGHDT (CDR1) and YNNKEL (CDR2) are obtained from the germline V gene (reference sequence). The CDR3 sequence holds 12 residues, the cysteine and phenylalanine included. The retained sequence is limited to the CDR3, 36 bases, with the frame set at the first base. The library relied on 5' RACE. Sequencing was carried out with a NextSeq 500. Unique molecular identifiers were attached to individual cDNA molecules in the TCR library protocol so that sequencing error and PCR bias could be corrected. Both TCR alpha and beta chains were sequenced, and tight co-correlation was observed between alpha and beta sequence abundances in each sample. Per the original workflow: V gene, J gene and CDR3 annotation of TCR sequences was performed with Decombinator V4. TCRs were defined as expanded if a significant change between any two time points was detected under a Poisson model with p below 0.0001. TCR abundances were normalised to the total number of TCRs sequenced in each sample and reported as counts per million. TRAV1-2 paired with TRAJ12, TRAJ20 or TRAJ33 defined MAIT TCRs, while TRAV10 paired with TRAJ18 defined iNKT TCRs. VDJdb, accessed 1 November 2021, was searched for CMV, EBV and SARS-CoV-2 annotated TCRs, with TCRs annotated for multiple antigens excluded. The raw public data were reprocessed by TCRdb itself: fastp quality trimming at Q25, MiXCR clonotype calling, in-frame beta chains only. Here each entry gathers all rows of one CDR3 protein and keeps the most common genes and DNA. The V and J calls shown here were made by TCRdb, not taken from the authors' results. The sample table records approximately 42,000 distinct CDR3 sequences; roughly 6.6% of these occur just once. 4.7% of the sample is in the top ten clones.

This clonotype was counted between two and nine times. No cognate antigen has been identified for it. Per-nucleotide qualities are absent, and no much larger clonotype sits a single base away. The study was a case-control design nested within a healthcare worker cohort in London, UK, with weekly nasopharyngeal swab PCR tests and blood sampling. Healthcare workers were enrolled in the week of the UK lockdown, from 23 to 31 March 2020, and were followed every week for up to about 15 weeks. The sample was whole blood. The sequence links TRBV3-1 to TRBJ1-1, with the D gene too uncertain to name. The clonotype comes from an adult who was a healthcare worker with PCR-confirmed SARS-CoV-2 infection or an uninfected control (not recorded which). Here is the DNA: TGTGCCAGCAGCCGAGACATAACTGAAGCTTTCTTT. This encodes CASSRDITEAFF.